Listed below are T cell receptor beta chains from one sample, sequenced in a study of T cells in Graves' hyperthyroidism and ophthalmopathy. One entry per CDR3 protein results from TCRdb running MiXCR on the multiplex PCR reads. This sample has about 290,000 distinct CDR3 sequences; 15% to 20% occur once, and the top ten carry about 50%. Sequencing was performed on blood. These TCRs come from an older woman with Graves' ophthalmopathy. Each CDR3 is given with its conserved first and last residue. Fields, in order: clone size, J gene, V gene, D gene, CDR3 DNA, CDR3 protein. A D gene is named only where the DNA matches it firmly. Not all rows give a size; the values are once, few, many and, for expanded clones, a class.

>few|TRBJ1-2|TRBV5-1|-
TGCGCCAGCAGCCCCCGGGGCACTAACTATGGCTACACCTTC
CASSPRGTNYGYTF
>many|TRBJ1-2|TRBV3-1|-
TGTGCCAGCAGCCAAGTAGGCGTCAAGGGATATGGCTACACCTTC
CASSQVGVKGYGYTF
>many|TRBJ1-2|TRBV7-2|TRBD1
TGTGCCAGCTCTGGCGGGACAGGGGAAAGGGGCTACACCTTC
CASSGGTGERGYTF
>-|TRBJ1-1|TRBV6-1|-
TGTGCCAGCAGTGGGGACGGCTTGAACACTGAAGCTTTCTTT
CASSGDGLNTEAFF
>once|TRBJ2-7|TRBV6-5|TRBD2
TGTGCCAGCAGTTACAGGACTAGCGGGAGCTCCTCTCCCGAGCAGTACTTC
CASSYRTSGSSSPEQYF
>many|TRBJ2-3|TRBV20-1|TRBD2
TGCAGTGCTAGAGATCTAGCGGGAGTAGGCGATACGCAGTATTTT
CSARDLAGVGDTQYF
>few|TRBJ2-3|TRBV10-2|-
TGCGCCAGCAGTGTAGACAGCGCCTCTAACACAGATACGCAGTATTTT
CASSVDSASNTDTQYF
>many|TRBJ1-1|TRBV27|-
TGTGCCAGCAGTTTAAGGGGGGGCTCGGTCACTGAAGCTTTCTTT
CASSLRGGSVTEAFF
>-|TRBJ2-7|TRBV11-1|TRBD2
TGTGCCAGCAGCTTTTTTAGCGGGCCCCCCTACGAGCAGTACTTC
CASSFFSGPPYEQYF
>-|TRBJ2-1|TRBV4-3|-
TGCGCCAGCAGCCAAGATCTCCCCAATGAGCAGTTCTTC
CASSQDLPNEQFF
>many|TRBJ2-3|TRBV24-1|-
TGTGCCATACAAGGACAGTGGAGCACAGATACGCAGTATTTT
CAIQGQWSTDTQYF
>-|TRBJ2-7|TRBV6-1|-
TGTGCCAGCAGGAGCCGGGGACCCTACGAGCAGTACTTC
CASRSRGPYEQYF
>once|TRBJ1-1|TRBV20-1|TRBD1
TGCAGTGCTAATCAATTAGACAGGGGTGGGAAAGCTTTCTTT
CSANQLDRGGKAFF
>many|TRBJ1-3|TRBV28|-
TGTGCCACCCGGATCACAGGGTTCTCTGGAAACACCATATATTTT
CATRITGFSGNTIYF
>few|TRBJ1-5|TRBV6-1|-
TGTGCCAGCAGGGAGTCGGGAGATCAGCCCCAGCATTTT
CASRESGDQPQHF
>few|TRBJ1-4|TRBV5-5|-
TGTGCCAGCAGCTCGAGAGGTCAGGGGATTACAACTAATGAAAAACTGTTTTTT
CASSSRGQGITTNEKLFF
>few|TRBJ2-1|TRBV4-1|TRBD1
TGCGCCAGCAGCCAAGGGACAGGGAACAATGAGCAGTTCTTC
CASSQGTGNNEQFF
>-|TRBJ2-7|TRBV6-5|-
TGTGCCAGCAGTTACTCGGGCAACTCCTACGAGCAGTACTTC
CASSYSGNSYEQYF
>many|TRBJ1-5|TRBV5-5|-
TGTGCCAGCAGCGCCGCGGCAGGGGCGTATAGCAATCAGCCCCAGCATTTT
CASSAAAGAYSNQPQHF
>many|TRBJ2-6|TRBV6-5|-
TGTGCCAGCAGTTACTTAACAGGGACCACCTCTGGGGCCAACGTCCTGACTTTC
CASSYLTGTTSGANVLTF
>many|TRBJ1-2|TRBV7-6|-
TGTGCCAGCAGTTTGGACGGCACTAACTATGGCTACACCTTC
CASSLDGTNYGYTF
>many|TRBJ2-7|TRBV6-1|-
TGTGCCAGCAGTACGACTAGTATAGCCTACGAGCAGTACTTC
CASSTTSIAYEQYF
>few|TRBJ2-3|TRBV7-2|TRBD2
TGTGCCAGCAGCTTGCCGACTAGCGGGACAGATACGCAGTATTTT
CASSLPTSGTDTQYF
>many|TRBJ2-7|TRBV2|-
TGTGCCAGCAGGCGTCAGGGAGCATACGAGCAGTACTTC
CASRRQGAYEQYF
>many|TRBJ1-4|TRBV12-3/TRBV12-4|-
TGTGCCAGCAGTACCCGGCTAACAACCGGTGAAAAACTGTTTTTT
CASSTRLTTGEKLFF
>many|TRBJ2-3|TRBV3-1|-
TGTGCCAGCAGCCTTTTAGCGGAAGATACGCAGTATTTT
CASSLLAEDTQYF
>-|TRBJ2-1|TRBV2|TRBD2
TGTGCCAGCAGTTATTCGAGCGGGAGGGCCCACAATGAGCAGTTCTTC
CASSYSSGRAHNEQFF
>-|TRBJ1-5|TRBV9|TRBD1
TGTGCCAGCAGCGTAGGGGACAGGCCCCATCAGCCCCAGCATTTT
CASSVGDRPHQPQHF
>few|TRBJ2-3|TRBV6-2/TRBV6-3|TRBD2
TGTGCCAGCAGCGACGGATGGACTAGCGGGTTCACAGATACGCAGTATTTT
CASSDGWTSGFTDTQYF
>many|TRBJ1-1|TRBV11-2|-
TGTGCCAGCAGCTTAAAAGGGCCCCTCGAAGCTTTCTTT
CASSLKGPLEAFF